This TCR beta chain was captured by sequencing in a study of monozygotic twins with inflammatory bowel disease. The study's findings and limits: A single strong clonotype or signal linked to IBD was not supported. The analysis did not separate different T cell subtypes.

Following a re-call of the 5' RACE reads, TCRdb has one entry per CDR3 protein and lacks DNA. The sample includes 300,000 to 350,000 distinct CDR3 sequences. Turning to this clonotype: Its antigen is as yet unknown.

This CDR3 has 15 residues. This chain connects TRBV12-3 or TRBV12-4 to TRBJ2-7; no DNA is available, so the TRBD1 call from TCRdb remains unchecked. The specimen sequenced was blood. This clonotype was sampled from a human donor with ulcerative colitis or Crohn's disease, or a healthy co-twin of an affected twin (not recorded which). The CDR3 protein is CASRGAGTAIYEQYF.